One TCR beta chain is described in this entry. Which antigen it targets is not known. The sample holds no much larger clone one base away, and base qualities are not on file. This specimen belongs to a study of OX40 agonist ivuxolimab in advanced cancers. Describing the broader study: Ivuxolimab was a fully human IgG2 agonistic monoclonal antibody targeting the costimulatory receptor OX40 (CD134). Intravenous ivuxolimab was administered to patients every 2 weeks at six dose levels: 0.01, 0.1, 0.3, 1.5, 3 and 10 mg/kg. Of the roughly 53 patients in dose escalation, about 20 had hepatocellular carcinoma, around 15 had melanoma, 9 had renal cell carcinoma and 9 had head and neck cancer. In the dose-escalation cohort, around 80% of patients were male, and the mean age was approximately 60 years with a range of roughly 20 to 80. Prior anti-PD-1, anti-PD-L1 or anti-CTLA-4 therapy was permitted, and about 40% of dose-escalation patients had received checkpoint inhibitors. Three dose-escalation patients achieved partial responses, one with hepatocellular carcinoma and two with cutaneous melanoma. Peripheral TCRbeta sequencing was intended to test whether TCR sequence diversity was altered and clonal T-cell expansion was caused by ivuxolimab. The paper reports the monotherapy dose-escalation portion (N = 52 patients) of the phase I ivuxolimab trial.

Paper-wide results and their limitations: In partial responders in the 0.1-3.0 mg/kg groups, normalized peripheral clonal expansion was found to be among the lowest, especially among CD8+ T cells. Low levels of normalized T-cell clonal expansion were also shown by some nonresponding patients. Antigen specificity was not determined for the clonally expanded peripheral T cells. After ivuxolimab, CD8+ T cells had more expanded clones than CD4+ T cells on average. At doses from 0.1 to 3.0 mg/kg, clonal expansion was seen in both CD4+ and CD8+ blood T cells between baseline and week 6.

The trial excluded patients who had a history of autoimmune disease or were on systemic immunosuppression. In every dose cohort, peripheral blood was drawn for TCR sequencing at baseline, cycle 4 day 1, and cycle 7 day 1. Samples came from an open-label, multicenter, first-in-human phase I dose-escalation trial of ivuxolimab. Adults with locally advanced or metastatic melanoma, renal cell, hepatocellular, or head and neck squamous cell carcinoma were enrolled in the trial. Before TCR sequencing, CD4+ T cells and CD8+ T cells were sorted from peripheral blood as separate populations. For sequencing of the TCRbeta CDR3 region, genomic DNA was extracted from the sorted cells. TCRbeta CDR3 regions were sequenced using the immunoSEQ Assay. TCRdb carries this immuneACCESS record with in-frame sequences only. Its versions omit some clonotypes, under half of them owing to an unresolved V gene in the studies checked, with the rest unexplained. This sample holds roughly 45,000 clones; around 87% were observed only once. 1.5% to 2% of the sample lies in the top ten.

The material sequenced was CD4+ or CD8+ T cells sorted from blood, taken in a trial of the OX40 agonist ivuxolimab. The TCR originated in an adult with an advanced solid tumor such as melanoma, head and neck, liver or kidney cancer.

The DNA sequence is as follows: TGTGCCAGCAGGTACGCGACCGGTGGTAATTCACCCCTCCACTTT. It translates to CASRYATGGNSPLHF. Here the chain combines TRBV5-5 and TRBJ1-6, with no confident D gene call. V and J are truncated by 5 bases and 6 bases respectively, leaving an intervening sequence of 15 bases. The CDR3 has 15 amino acids, counting the end cysteine and phenylalanine. Only CDR3 DNA is held: 45 bases, read in frame from base 1. CDR1 and CDR2, per the germline V gene (reference sequence), are SGHKS and YYEKEE. When the CDR3 is completed using the reference TRBV5-5 and TRBJ1-6 genes on either side, the full variable domain is DAGVTQSPTHLIKTRGQQVTLRCSPISGHKSVSWYQQVLGQGPQFIFQYYEKEERGRGNFPDRFSARQFPNYSSELNVNALLLGDSALYLCASRYATGGNSPLHFGNGTRLTVT.